These 30 T cell receptor beta chains came from one sample sequenced in a study of blood T cell repertoires in COVID-19. Clones were read by immunoSEQ multiplex PCR, and TCRdb kept only the in-frame ones, dropping some. The table has about 52,000 clones, roughly 89% seen once. Sample: peripheral blood. The receptors shown here come from an elderly man with active or convalescent COVID-19.

This clone was seen only once. The gene calls are TRBV3-1 (or the pseudogene TRBV3-2) and TRBJ1-6, with TRBD1 identical over 9 bases. The J segment lost 8 bases and the V segment lost 5 bases, leaving 7 bases of the junction unmatched. CDR1 is LGHDT and CDR2 is YNNKEL in the germline V gene (reference sequence). The CDR3 contains 15 residues. CDR3 DNA sequence: TGTGCCAGCAGCGTCCCGGGACAGGGATATTCACCCCTCCACTTT. It codes for CASSVPGQGYSPLHF.

This chain joins TRBV19 and TRBJ1-2, with 8 positions matching TRBD1. Germline CDR1 and CDR2: LNHDA and SQIVND (reference sequence). After removal of 2 bases from V and 8 bases from J, the junction contained 13 bases not matched to a gene. This CDR3 has 16 residues. In nucleotides, the CDR3 is TGTGCCAGTAGTATAAGGACAGGGAGCCTCCCTATCGGCTACACCTTC. Translated, it gives CASSIRTGSLPIGYTF.

The chain combines TRBV27 with TRBJ1-2; TRBD1 matches at 12 bases. CDR3 length equals 15 residues. Germline V gene data show CDR1 as MNHEY and CDR2 as SMNVEV (reference sequence). V was clipped by 5 bases and J by 7 bases; unmatched bases: 8. The CDR3 spells CASSQQGQGAGGYTF. The CDR3 region has the DNA TGTGCCAGCAGTCAACAGGGACAGGGGGCTGGTGGCTACACCTTC.

This clone was seen a handful of times. The J gene is TRBJ1-3, the V gene TRBV7-9; 7 positions match TRBD1. Germline V gives CDR1 SEHNR, CDR2 FQNEAQ (reference sequence). Unmatched junction bases numbered 3, after V lost 5 bases and J lost 2 bases. CDR3 size: 14 residues. In DNA form, the CDR3 reads TGTGCCAGCAGCCTCGGACAGGCTGGAAACACCATATATTTT. Translating it yields CASSLGQAGNTIYF.

In its sample, this clone was seen a few times. The chain joins TRBV28 to TRBJ1-2, with 8 bases matching TRBD1. The CDR3 consists of 14 residues. Germline CDR1 is MDHEN and CDR2 is SYDVKM. After removal of 5 bases from V and 6 bases from J, the junction contained 8 bases not matched to a gene. CDR3 bases: TGTGCCAGCAGTGGGGCGCAGGGGGCTAATGGCTACACCTTC. The encoded protein is CASSGAQGANGYTF.

The chain couples TRBV6-5 to TRBJ2-7; the D gene is possibly TRBD1 (6 bases). In germline, CDR1 is MNHEY, CDR2 SVGAGI. The CDR3 runs 16 residues. V was pared by 2 bases and J by 0 bases, with 14 bases between. The CDR3 DNA is TGTGCCAGCAGTTACGGGGGCGGCAGGTCCTCCTACGAGCAGTACTTC. It is translated as CASSYGGGRSSYEQYF.

This clone was found a few times. The chain couples TRBV28 to TRBJ2-7; 7 bases are shared with TRBD1. V dropped 3 bases and J dropped 7; count of bases not matched to a gene: 12. The CDR3 runs 15 residues. CDR1 is MDHEN, CDR2 SYDVKM, per germline. The CDR3 is CASSLAATGNLEQYF. The CDR3 DNA follows: TGTGCCAGCAGTTTGGCGGCGACAGGGAATTTGGAGCAGTACTTC.

The chain employs TRBV5-4 and TRBJ2-7; D is possibly TRBD1 (6 bases). Germline loops: CDR1 SGHNT, CDR2 YYREEE (reference sequence). Deletions cut 2 bases from V and 3 bases from J, with 18 bases between. The length of the CDR3 is 16 residues. The CDR3 nucleotides are TGTGCCAGCAGCTTTCCCCCCCCGGGACAATACTACGAGCAGTACTTC. It is translated as CASSFPPPGQYYEQYF. Drawing the rest from reference TRBV5-4 and TRBJ2-7, the complete variable domain is ETGVTQSPTHLIKTRGQQVTLRCSSQSGHNTVSWYQQALGQGPQFIFQYYREEENGRGNFPPRFSGLQFPNYSSELNVNALELDDSALYLCASSFPPPGQYYEQYFGPGTRLTVT.

The chain links TRBV5-6 to TRBJ1-6; a weak D match, TRBD1 (6 bases). The CDR3 is made up of 16 amino acids. V gave up 6 bases and J gave up 9 bases, with 22 bases separating them. Germline CDR1 is SGHDT and CDR2 is YYEEEE. In DNA form, the CDR3 reads TGTGCCAGCACCCTTGGGGGTCCGGACAGCCCTTCACCCCTCCACTTT. Its protein is CASTLGGPDSPSPLHF.

This clone has just a few counts. The chain has TRBV28 and TRBJ2-3; 10 nucleotides agree with TRBD2. Trimming at V came to 5 bases and at J to 2 bases, leaving 4 bases not matched to a gene. The CDR3 extends over 15 amino acids. Per the germline V gene, CDR1 is MDHEN and CDR2 is SYDVKM. CDR3 DNA sequence: TGTGCCAGCAGTATAGCGGGAGGAATCACAGATACGCAGTATTTT. Translating gives CASSIAGGITDTQYF.

The V call is TRBV11-2, the J call TRBJ2-1, with TRBD1 matching over 11 bases. The V and J ends lost 5 bases and 8 bases, in that order; junction bases with no gene match: 8. The germline V gene encodes CDR1 SGHAT and CDR2 FQNNGV. The length of the CDR3 is 15 residues. In nucleotides, the CDR3 is TGTGCCAGCAGCACAGGACAGGGGGCATTCCATGAGCAGTTCTTC. This codes for CASSTGQGAFHEQFF. Using reference TRBV11-2 and TRBJ2-1 for the parts outside the CDR3, the full variable domain is EAGVAQSPRYKIIEKRQSVAFWCNPISGHATLYWYQQILGQGPKLLIQFQNNGVVDDSQLPKDRFSAERLKGVDSTLKIQPAKLEDSAVYLCASSTGQGAFHEQFFGPGTRLTVL.

V is TRBV18 and J is TRBJ2-6, with TRBD1 matching over 10 bases. After removal of 5 bases from V and 2 bases from J, the junction contained 6 bases not matched to a gene. In germline, CDR1 is KGHSH, CDR2 LQKENI. The CDR3 has 17 amino acids. For the CDR3, the DNA is TGTGCCAGCTCATCGGACAGGGGGTTGACTGGGGCCAACGTCCTGACTTTC. Translated, it gives CASSSDRGLTGANVLTF.

V usage is TRBV3-1 (or the pseudogene TRBV3-2) and J usage is TRBJ1-2, with a tentative D call TRBD1 (5 bases). The V and J ends lost 0 bases and 4 bases respectively, with 12 bases between them. The germline V gene has CDR1 LGHDT and CDR2 YNNKEL (reference sequence). The CDR3 is made up of 15 amino acids. Here the CDR3 DNA reads TGTGCCAGCAGCCAAGATCACCAGGGAGGCTATGGCTACACCTTC. This translates into CASSQDHQGGYGYTF.

J is TRBJ2-3 and V is TRBV5-1; 14 nucleotides agree with TRBD2. This CDR3 region has 18 residues. Germline trimming cut 2 bases from V and 3 bases from J; bases unmatched to any gene: 8. Germline values: CDR1 SGHRS, CDR2 YFSETQ. CDR3 in DNA: TGCGCCAGCAGCTTCAGGACTAGCGGGAGGTTAGGGACAGATACGCAGTATTTT. Translating it yields CASSFRTSGRLGTDTQYF.

V and J are TRBV9 and TRBJ1-6; D is uncertain. The CDR3 contains 12 residues. Per the germline V gene, CDR1 is SGDLS and CDR2 is YYNGEE. The ends were cut back, 3 bases at V and 5 bases at J, with 3 bases in the middle. Written as DNA, the CDR3 is TGTGCCAGCAGCGACAATAATTCACCCCTCCACTTT. Translating gives CASSDNNSPLHF.

DNA for the CDR3: TGTGCCAGCAGCTCCCCCCCGGAGGGGACAGGGTACTACGAGCAGTACTTC. Amino acid sequence: CASSSPPEGTGYYEQYF. J is TRBJ2-7 and V is TRBV7-6; 9 bases fit TRBD1. Germline V lookup: CDR1 SGHVS, CDR2 FNYEAQ. This CDR3 is built from 17 residues. V was pared by 4 bases and J by 3 bases, with 13 bases of the junction left unmatched.

This chain uses TRBV5-5 with TRBJ2-5; TRBD2 aligns across 14 bases. Germline values: CDR1 SGHKS, CDR2 YYEKEE (reference sequence). Trimming took 4 bases from V and 5 from J; bases not matched to a gene: 13. This CDR3 is 18 amino acids long. CDR3 amino acids: CASSQRLAGGLGAETQYF. The CDR3 DNA reads TGTGCCAGCAGCCAAAGACTAGCGGGAGGGCTTGGTGCGGAGACCCAGTACTTC.

V and J are TRBV7-6 and TRBJ2-7, with TRBD1 matching 9 bases. The length of the CDR3 is 13 residues. Germline CDR1 is SGHVS and CDR2 is FNYEAQ. Trimming cost V 5 bases and J 6 bases; bases outside gene matches: 5. This chain's CDR3 is CASSRGTGSEQYF. The CDR3, as DNA: TGTGCCAGCAGCCGAGGGACAGGGAGCGAGCAGTACTTC.

This CDR3 is CASSYGGATNEKLFF. The CDR3 DNA reads TGTGCCAGCAGTTACGGCGGTGCAACTAATGAAAAACTGTTTTTT. The V gene is TRBV6-2 or TRBV6-3, the J gene TRBJ1-4, with no clear D. The CDR3 runs to 15 residues. Germline V gene lookup returns CDR1 MNHEY and CDR2 SVGEGT. Deletions cut 2 bases from V and 0 bases from J, with 7 bases between.

The chain employs TRBV19 and TRBJ1-2; TRBD1 matches at 7 bases. CDR1 is LNHDA, CDR2 SQIVND, per germline (reference sequence). The CDR3 sequence is 16 residues long. The ends lost 5 bases at V and 2 bases at J; junction bases unmatched: 11. CDR3 amino acids: CASSSGQRPPNYGYTF. The DNA for the CDR3 is TGTGCCAGTAGTTCGGGACAGAGACCCCCAAACTATGGCTACACCTTC.

This chain links TRBV12-3 or TRBV12-4 with TRBJ2-3; no definite D call. This CDR3 spans 12 amino acids. The V gene lost 5 bases and the J gene lost 5 bases, with 8 bases spanning the gap. For the CDR3, the DNA is TGTGCCAGCAGTCTCCGCGGAGATACGCAGTATTTT. Encoded protein: CASSLRGDTQYF.

The chain has TRBV30 and TRBJ2-7; 9 bases align to TRBD1. V lost 5 bases to trimming and J lost 6 bases; unmatched junction nucleotides: 17. The germline gives CDR1 GTSNPN, CDR2 SVGIG (reference sequence). The CDR3 totals 16 residues. This CDR3 reads CAWFPGQGYSTGEQYF. The CDR3 DNA reads as TGTGCCTGGTTTCCGGGACAGGGATATTCTACGGGCGAGCAGTACTTC. The full variable domain, its missing parts supplied by reference TRBV30 and TRBJ2-7, is SQTIHQWPATLVQPVGSPLSLECTVEGTSNPNLYWYRQAAGRGLQLLFYSVGIGQISSEVPQNLSASRPQDRQFILSSKKLLLSDSGFYLCAWFPGQGYSTGEQYFGPGTRLTVT.

With regard to this clone: Other DNA sequences in this sample translate to the same CDR3. V is TRBV12-3 or TRBV12-4 and J is TRBJ1-1, with D hard to call. There are 12 residues in the CDR3. Deletions cut 3 bases from V and 5 bases from J, with 7 bases between. Written as DNA, the CDR3 is TGTGCCAGCAGTTTGCGAGGGACTGAAGCTTTCTTT. Translation: CASSLRGTEAFF.

The sample holds one count of this clone. The V call is TRBV7-2, the J call TRBJ1-3; D is unresolved. Trimming stripped 5 bases from V and 1 base from J, with 9 bases between. Germline V gene sequence: CDR1 SGHTA, CDR2 FQGNSA. The CDR3 has 14 residues. CDR3 sequence (DNA): TGTGCCAGCAGCCGCAGGTCATCTGGAAACACCATATATTTT. It is translated as CASSRRSSGNTIYF.

This clone was picked up one time. The chain is built from TRBV9 and TRBJ2-7; the match to TRBD2 covers 12 bases. Unmatched junction bases numbered 2, after V lost 0 bases and J lost 7 bases. The CDR3 extends over 14 amino acids. Germline-derived CDR1 and CDR2 are SGDLS and YYNGEE. CDR3 loop: CASSVASGRGEQYF. DNA for the CDR3: TGTGCCAGCAGCGTAGCTAGCGGGAGGGGGGAGCAGTACTTC.

CDR3 DNA: TGTGCCAGCAGCCTATCAGGTGGGGCTTTCTTT. This sequence encodes CASSLSGGAFF. The V gene is TRBV7-9, the J gene TRBJ1-1; D gene unclear. The V end was cut by 5 bases, the J end by 11 bases, with 12 bases between. CDR1 is SEHNR and CDR2 is FQNEAQ in the germline V gene (reference sequence). This CDR3 is 11 amino acids long. Full variable domain (missing parts from reference TRBV7-9 and TRBJ1-1): DTGVSQNPRHKITKRGQNVTFRCDPISEHNRLYWYRQTLGQGPEFLTYFQNEAQLEKSRLLSDRFSAERPKGSFSTLEIQRTEQGDSAMYLCASSLSGGAFFGQGTRLTVV.

J is TRBJ2-7 and V is TRBV18; 7 nucleotides align to TRBD2. V trimming: 10 bases; J trimming: 1 base; junction bases outside the gene matches: 13. From germline, CDR1 is KGHSH and CDR2 LQKENI. This CDR3 has 15 residues. CDR3 sequence: CATSGNRDYSYEQYF. CDR3 coding DNA: TGTGCCACCTCGGGGAACCGGGACTATTCCTACGAGCAGTACTTC.

CDR3 in DNA: TGTGCCAGCAGTTCACAGGGGTCCACAGATACGCAGTATTTT. Protein product: CASSSQGSTDTQYF. V and J are TRBV3-1 (or the pseudogene TRBV3-2) and TRBJ2-3; 7 bases fit TRBD1. The V segment lost 6 bases and the J segment 2 bases; nucleotides outside the gene matches: 5. This CDR3 has 14 amino acids. CDR1 and CDR2 (germline): LGHDT, YNNKEL (reference sequence).

This clone showed up just once. The chain carries TRBV28 and TRBJ2-4; D possibly corresponds to TRBD1 (5 bases). This CDR3 has 15 residues. The germline gives CDR1 MDHEN, CDR2 SYDVKM. V dropped 7 bases and J dropped 3 bases, with 16 bases sitting between them. CDR3 DNA: TGTGCCAGCAATAATTCAGGGTGGGGCAAAAACATTCAGTACTTC. Protein product: CASNNSGWGKNIQYF.

The rearrangement uses TRBV6-5 and TRBJ2-7; 9 nucleotides align to TRBD1. V lost 6 bases, J lost 4 bases, and 10 bases stayed unmatched. Germline values: CDR1 MNHEY, CDR2 SVGAGI. The CDR3 sequence is 15 residues long. The CDR3 reads CASRFGQGRQYEQYF. CDR3 DNA sequence: TGTGCCAGCAGATTCGGACAGGGGCGGCAGTACGAGCAGTACTTC.